These 6 T cell receptor beta chains share one sample of origin, sequenced in a study of shared clonotypes between healthy human individuals. The data were produced by immunoSEQ multiplex PCR, yet TCRdb's version contains in-frame clones alone and is incomplete. The sample lists around 500,000 clones, approximately 80% occurring once. Material: PBMCs. These receptor sequences come from a woman aged 40 to 50 in good health. Some clones in this sample may be carry-over from other donors' samples.

The CDR3, as DNA: TGTGCCAGTAGTAGAGGGGGGCAAGAGACCCAGTACTTC. Translating gives CASSRGGQETQYF. The chain couples TRBV19 to TRBJ2-5; possibly TRBD1 or TRBD2 for D (6 bases each). The V end was cut by 4 bases, the J end by 2 bases, with 8 bases between. Germline V gene data show CDR1 as LNHDA and CDR2 as SQIVND (reference sequence). This CDR3 is 13 amino acids long.

The sample holds a few counts of this clone. The V call is TRBV5-1, the J call TRBJ2-7; TRBD2 aligns across 11 bases. V shed 4 bases, J shed 0 bases, and the junction held 3 bases outside the gene matches. CDR3 length: 15 amino acids. The germline V gene has CDR1 SGHRS and CDR2 YFSETQ. For the CDR3, the DNA is TGCGCCAGCAGCCCGACTAGCGGGGCCTCCTACGAGCAGTACTTC. Residues: CASSPTSGASYEQYF. Full variable domain (remainder filled in from reference TRBV5-1 and TRBJ2-7): KAGVTQTPRYLIKTRGQQVTLSCSPISGHRSVSWYQQTPGQGLQFLFEYFSETQRNKGNFPGRFSGRQFSNSRSEMNVSTLELGDSALYLCASSPTSGASYEQYFGPGTRLTVT.

The V call is TRBV4-1, the J call TRBJ1-4; tentatively, D is TRBD1 (5 bases). The CDR3 is made up of 16 amino acids. CDR1 and CDR2 (germline): MGHRA, YSYEKL. Trimming stripped 1 base from V and 2 bases from J, with 11 bases between. The CDR3 loop reads CASSQVSGRTNEKLFF. CDR3 bases: TGCGCCAGCAGCCAAGTCTCGGGACGGACTAATGAAAAACTGTTTTTT.

V and J are TRBV5-1 and TRBJ2-7; TRBD1 matches 8 bases. J gave up 5 bases and V 0 bases, and 19 bases lay outside the gene matches. The germline V gene has CDR1 SGHRS and CDR2 YFSETQ. The CDR3 spans 19 residues. The CDR3 coding sequence is TGCGCCAGCAGCTTGGAGGGTGTGGACAGGGTTATTTTTTCCCACGAGCAGTACTTC. It encodes CASSLEGVDRVIFSHEQYF. The complete variable domain, with remaining parts taken from reference TRBV5-1 and TRBJ2-7, reads KAGVTQTPRYLIKTRGQQVTLSCSPISGHRSVSWYQQTPGQGLQFLFEYFSETQRNKGNFPGRFSGRQFSNSRSEMNVSTLELGDSALYLCASSLEGVDRVIFSHEQYFGPGTRLTVT.

The V and J genes are TRBV7-8 and TRBJ2-7; unclear D gene. The germline CDR1 and CDR2 sequences are SGHVS and FQNEAQ. V was pared by 3 bases and J by 6 bases, with 12 bases between. The CDR3 length is 13 residues. The CDR3 is CASSFGKWGEQYF. The CDR3 DNA reads TGTGCCAGCAGCTTTGGCAAGTGGGGCGAGCAGTACTTC.

This clone was recorded once. The genes are TRBV28 and TRBJ2-1, with D perhaps being TRBD1 or TRBD2 (5 bases each). The V end was cut by 6 bases, the J end by 4 bases, with 16 bases between. Germline-derived CDR1 and CDR2 are MDHEN and SYDVKM. The CDR3 loop spans 15 amino acids. The CDR3 is CASRGTYYDYNEQFF. Here the CDR3 DNA reads TGTGCCAGCAGGGGGACCTACTACGATTACAATGAGCAGTTCTTC. Full variable domain (rest looked up from reference TRBV28 and TRBJ2-1): DVKVTQSSRYLVKRTGEKVFLECVQDMDHENMFWYRQDPGLGLRLIYFSYDVKMKEKGDIPEGYSVSREKKERFSLILESASTNQTSMYLCASRGTYYDYNEQFFGPGTRLTVL.